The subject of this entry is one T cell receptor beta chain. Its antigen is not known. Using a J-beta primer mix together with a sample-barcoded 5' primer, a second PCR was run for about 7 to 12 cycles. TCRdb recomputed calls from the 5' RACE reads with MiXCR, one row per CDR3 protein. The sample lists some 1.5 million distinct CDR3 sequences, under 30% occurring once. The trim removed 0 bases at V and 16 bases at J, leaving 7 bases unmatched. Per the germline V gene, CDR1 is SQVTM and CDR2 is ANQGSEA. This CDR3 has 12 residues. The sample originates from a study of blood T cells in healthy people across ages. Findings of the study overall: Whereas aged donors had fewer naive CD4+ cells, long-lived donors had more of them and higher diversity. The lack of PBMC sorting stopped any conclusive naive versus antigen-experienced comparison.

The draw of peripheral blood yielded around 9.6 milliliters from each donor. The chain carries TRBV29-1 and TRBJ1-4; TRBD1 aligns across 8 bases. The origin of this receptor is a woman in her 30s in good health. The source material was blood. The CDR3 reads CSVEDLGQARFF. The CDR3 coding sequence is TGCAGCGTTGAAGACTTGGGACAGGCGCGGTTTTTT.